This TCR beta chain was retrieved from a study of shared clonotypes between healthy human individuals. The germline V gene has CDR1 GTSNPN and CDR2 SVGIG (reference sequence). V lost 3 bases, J lost 0 bases, and 15 bases lay in between. The CDR3 length is 15 residues. Assay: immunoSEQ multiplex PCR; the TCRdb copy retains only in-frame clones and omits some. Among over a million clones, 95% to 97% were seen once, and the ten largest hold about 1.2%. This clonotype was sampled from a man aged 25 to 40 in good health. The sample consisted of naive CD4+ T cells sorted from blood. Noted subset: CD45RA+ positively selected. The chain has TRBV30 and TRBJ2-7; TRBD2 might be the D (5 bases). The CDR3 is CAWRIGLASSYEQYF. The CDR3 DNA sequence: TGTGCCTGGAGGATCGGGCTAGCCAGCTCCTACGAGCAGTACTTC. Filled out from reference TRBV30 and TRBJ2-7, the complete variable domain reads SQTIHQWPATLVQPVGSPLSLECTVEGTSNPNLYWYRQAAGRGLQLLFYSVGIGQISSEVPQNLSASRPQDRQFILSSKKLLLSDSGFYLCAWRIGLASSYEQYFGPGTRLTVT.